The rows below give T cell receptor beta chains drawn from one sample of a study of T-cell memory formation after mild COVID-19. MiXCR, run by TCRdb on the 5' RACE reads, gives a single entry per CDR3 protein. The sample records some 490,000 distinct CDR3 sequences, about 20% being singletons. Source material: PBMCs or a T cell subset sorted from them (not recorded which). These receptor sequences come from an adult woman who had mild COVID-19 (a few samples of this study predate the infection). Cell type and time point are not known. The CDR3 runs from the conserved cysteine through the conserved F or W. D genes are given only for firm matches. Part of the rows lack a size; the others show once, few, many or a class for expanded clones.

j_call cdr3_length v_call clone_size d_call cdr3_aa cdr3_nt
TRBJ2-7 16 TRBV3-1 . . CASSQDLGRGLYEQYF TGTGCCAGCAGCCAAGATCTCGGGCGGGGGCTCTACGAGCAGTACTTC
TRBJ2-7 14 TRBV29-1 . TRBD1 CSASRGQNSYEQYF TGCAGCGCTTCGAGGGGACAGAACTCCTACGAGCAGTACTTC
TRBJ1-1 15 TRBV4-3 . TRBD1 CASKLTGDSDTEAFF TGCGCCAGCAAGCTGACAGGGGATAGTGATACTGAAGCTTTCTTT
TRBJ2-7 13 TRBV29-1 . . CSVEARGSTEQYF TGCAGCGTTGAGGCGCGCGGTAGCACCGAGCAGTACTTC
TRBJ2-3 14 TRBV12-3/TRBV12-4 . . CASSPGAPTDTQYF TGTGCCAGCAGCCCAGGGGCACCCACAGATACGCAGTATTTT
TRBJ2-5 12 TRBV29-1 few . CSAYTVLETQYF TGCAGCGCCTACACGGTGCTAGAGACCCAGTACTTC
TRBJ1-1 13 TRBV18 few TRBD1 CASSPLRQGEAFF TGTGCCAGCTCACCGTTGAGACAGGGAGAGGCTTTCTTT
TRBJ2-1 14 TRBV5-1 . TRBD2 CASSLDPSGGEQFF TGCGCCAGCAGCTTGGATCCTAGCGGGGGCGAGCAGTTCTTC
TRBJ1-1 14 TRBV7-2 . . CASSLAYRPEEAFF TGTGCCAGCAGCTTAGCGTACAGGCCGGAGGAGGCTTTCTTT
TRBJ1-2 14 TRBV18 . . CASSPEQGVGGYTF TGTGCCAGCTCACCAGAACAGGGAGTAGGGGGCTACACCTTC
TRBJ1-1 12 TRBV20-1 . . CSASVGNTEAFF TGCAGTGCTAGTGTGGGAAACACTGAAGCTTTCTTT
TRBJ1-2 14 TRBV5-5 few . CASSLRGRMDGYTF TGTGCCAGCAGCTTGCGCGGACGCATGGATGGCTACACCTTC
TRBJ2-7 16 TRBV9 . TRBD2 CASSAGLAGGPHEQYF TGTGCCAGCAGCGCGGGACTAGCGGGAGGGCCTCACGAGCAGTACTTC
TRBJ1-2 14 TRBV20-1 many . CSALSRQAKYGYTF TGCAGTGCCCTATCGAGACAAGCAAAATATGGCTACACCTTC
TRBJ1-5 15 TRBV5-1 few . CASSLESGANQPQHF TGCGCCAGCAGCTTGGAATCGGGGGCGAATCAGCCCCAGCATTTT
TRBJ2-3 15 TRBV6-5 . . CASSSLMGTQDTQYF TGTGCCAGCAGTTCCTTAATGGGAACTCAAGATACGCAGTATTTT
TRBJ1-5 14 TRBV7-9 many . CASSLASGNQPQHF TGTGCCAGCAGTCTGGCCTCGGGCAATCAGCCCCAGCATTTT
TRBJ2-1 14 TRBV11-3 few . CASSPQDRYNEQFF TGTGCCAGCAGCCCCCAGGACAGATACAATGAGCAGTTCTTC
TRBJ1-5 16 TRBV18 few . CASSPRAGSSNQPQHF TGTGCCAGCTCACCACGGGCGGGATCCAGCAATCAGCCCCAGCATTTT
TRBJ2-5 15 TRBV24-1 . TRBD1 CATSDRTGRQETQYF TGTGCCACCAGTGACAGGACAGGGAGACAAGAGACCCAGTACTTC
TRBJ1-4 14 TRBV2 . . CASSPRKKAEKLFF TGTGCCAGCAGCCCTAGAAAGAAAGCCGAAAAACTGTTTTTT
TRBJ2-1 15 TRBV20-1 . TRBD2 CSARKAGSSYNEQFF TGCAGTGCCAGAAAAGCGGGGAGCTCCTACAATGAGCAGTTCTTC
TRBJ2-1 13 TRBV2 few . CASSTTTYNEQFF TGTGCCAGCAGCACCACTACCTACAATGAGCAGTTCTTC
TRBJ1-1 16 TRBV12-3/TRBV12-4 . TRBD1 CASSHPTGGGGTEAFF TGTGCCAGCAGTCATCCGACAGGGGGCGGAGGGACTGAAGCTTTCTTT
TRBJ1-1 16 TRBV5-5 few TRBD1 CASSGWDSWDYTEAFF TGTGCCAGCAGCGGCTGGGACAGTTGGGACTACACTGAAGCTTTCTTT
TRBJ1-5 12 TRBV9 . . CASSGGEQPQHF TGTGCCAGCAGCGGGGGGGAACAGCCCCAGCATTTT
TRBJ2-1 15 TRBV7-2 . . CASSRGSWAWNEQFF TGTGCCAGCAGCCGAGGATCCTGGGCATGGAATGAGCAGTTCTTC
TRBJ1-1 13 TRBV7-6 few . CASKNRQNTEAFF TGTGCCAGCAAGAACAGGCAGAACACTGAAGCTTTCTTT
TRBJ2-7 15 TRBV20-1 . . CSAEGGSGTPYEQYF TGCAGTGCTGAAGGGGGTAGCGGAACCCCTTACGAGCAGTACTTC
TRBJ2-7 14 TRBV18 . . CASSPPPGANEQYF TGTGCCAGCTCACCACCGCCGGGAGCTAACGAGCAGTACTTC
TRBJ2-5 15 TRBV5-1 . . CASSLGGVGQETQYF TGCGCCAGCAGCTTGGGGGGTGTCGGGCAAGAGACCCAGTACTTC
TRBJ2-7 13 TRBV5-6 once . CASSLPSGVEQYF TGTGCCAGCAGCTTGCCGTCAGGGGTCGAGCAGTACTTC
TRBJ2-7 12 TRBV3-1 . . CASSQLSHEQYF TGTGCCAGCAGCCAATTGAGTCACGAGCAGTACTTC
TRBJ2-7 13 TRBV7-2 many TRBD1 CASSPGQVYEQYF TGTGCCAGCAGCCCCGGACAGGTCTACGAGCAGTACTTC
TRBJ2-7 13 TRBV7-7 many TRBD2 CASSSGLAGEKYF TGTGCTAGCAGCTCCGGACTAGCGGGAGAAAAGTACTTC
TRBJ2-5 16 TRBV24-1 . TRBD2 CATSEGGLVGTETQYF TGTGCCACCAGTGAGGGGGGACTAGTAGGTACGGAGACCCAGTACTTC
TRBJ1-2 15 TRBV5-1 . TRBD1 CASSLGGGETYGYTF TGCGCCAGCAGCTTAGGAGGGGGCGAGACCTATGGCTACACCTTC
TRBJ2-1 18 TRBV19 . TRBD2 CASSKRVAGGMSYNEQFF TGTGCCAGTAGTAAGAGGGTAGCGGGGGGTATGTCCTACAATGAGCAGTTCTTC
TRBJ2-3 15 TRBV20-1 . TRBD2 CSATPSGGATDTQYF TGCAGTGCTACCCCTAGCGGGGGGGCGACAGATACGCAGTATTTT
TRBJ2-3 14 TRBV12-3/TRBV12-4 . . CASSSQRGAGTQYF TGTGCCAGCAGCTCCCAACGGGGGGCGGGTACGCAGTATTTT
TRBJ1-6 14 TRBV5-1 many . CASSLQGLSSPLHF TGCGCCAGCAGCCTACAGGGACTGAGCTCACCCCTCCACTTT
TRBJ2-7 13 TRBV7-2 many . CASSTLSGYEQYF TGTGCCAGCAGCACCCTCAGCGGGTACGAGCAGTACTTC
TRBJ1-6 16 TRBV7-2 . . CASSPGSWLTNSPLHF TGTGCCAGCAGCCCAGGATCCTGGCTGACTAATTCACCCCTCCACTTT
TRBJ2-1 13 TRBV7-3 few TRBD1 CASSQGQGNEQFF TGTGCCAGCAGCCAAGGACAGGGCAATGAGCAGTTCTTC
TRBJ1-1 11 TRBV30 . . CAWNMNTEAFF TGTGCCTGGAACATGAACACTGAAGCTTTCTTT
TRBJ2-1 16 TRBV2 . . CASSENPPRGWDEQFF TGTGCCAGCAGTGAAAATCCACCCCGAGGGTGGGATGAGCAGTTCTTC
TRBJ2-7 16 TRBV27 . . CASRLAGTLTPYEQYF TGTGCCAGCAGACTCGCCGGGACCCTGACCCCCTACGAGCAGTACTTC
TRBJ2-3 17 TRBV4-3 few . CASSQEPRGIGADTQYF TGCGCCAGCAGCCAAGAGCCACGGGGGATAGGGGCAGATACGCAGTATTTT
TRBJ2-1 16 TRBV24-1 few TRBD1 CATSDHDRGRVNEQFF TGTGCCACCAGTGACCATGACAGGGGGCGAGTCAATGAGCAGTTCTTC